This T cell receptor beta chain was recovered during a study of blood T cell repertoires in COVID-19. Study-wide context: There were acute and convalescent COVID-19 samples, and they came from the United States, Italy and Spain.

The Seattle patients, enrolled during active infection, were followed longitudinally. Germline assignment: CDR1 SGHAT and CDR2 FQDESV (reference sequence). The CDR3 loop spans 15 amino acids. The V and J ends lost 3 bases and 0 bases respectively, with 9 bases between them. This clone occurred once. Sequencing used immunoSEQ multiplex PCR; TCRdb keeps in-frame clones, though not all of them. Here the sample spans about 180,000 clones, about 81% being singletons. Material for sequencing was peripheral blood. This clonotype was obtained from a woman over 75 with COVID-19, enrolled during active disease. The genes are TRBV11-1 and TRBJ1-3, with D uncertain. The CDR3 protein is CASSLGSLSGNTIYF. CDR3 nucleotides: TGTGCCAGCAGCTTGGGCAGTCTCTCTGGAAACACCATATATTTT.